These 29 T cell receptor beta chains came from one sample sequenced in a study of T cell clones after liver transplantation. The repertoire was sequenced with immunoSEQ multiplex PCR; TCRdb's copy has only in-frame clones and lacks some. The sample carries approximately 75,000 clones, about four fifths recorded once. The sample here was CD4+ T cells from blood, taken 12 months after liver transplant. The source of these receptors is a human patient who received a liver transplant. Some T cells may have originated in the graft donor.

This CDR3 is CASRYNRLTVSGDTQYF. Written as DNA, the CDR3 is TGTGCCAGCAGGTACAATAGGCTGACTGTTTCTGGGGATACGCAGTATTTT. J is TRBJ2-3 and V is TRBV2; D not certain. CDR1 SNHLY and CDR2 FYNNEI come from the germline V gene. This CDR3 is built from 17 residues. V lost 6 bases and J 6 bases, leaving 25 bases between the germline ends.

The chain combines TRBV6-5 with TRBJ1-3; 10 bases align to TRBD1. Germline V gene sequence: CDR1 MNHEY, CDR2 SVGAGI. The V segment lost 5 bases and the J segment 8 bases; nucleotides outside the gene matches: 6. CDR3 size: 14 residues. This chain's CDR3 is CASSGDRGQDTIYF. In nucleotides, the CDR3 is TGTGCCAGCAGTGGAGACAGGGGGCAGGACACCATATATTTT.

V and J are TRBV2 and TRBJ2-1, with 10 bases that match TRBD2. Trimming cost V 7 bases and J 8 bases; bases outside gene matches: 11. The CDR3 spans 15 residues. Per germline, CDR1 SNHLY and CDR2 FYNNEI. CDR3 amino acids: CASTAGFGLADEQFF. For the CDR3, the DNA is TGTGCCAGCACTGCCGGATTTGGACTAGCGGATGAGCAGTTCTTC.

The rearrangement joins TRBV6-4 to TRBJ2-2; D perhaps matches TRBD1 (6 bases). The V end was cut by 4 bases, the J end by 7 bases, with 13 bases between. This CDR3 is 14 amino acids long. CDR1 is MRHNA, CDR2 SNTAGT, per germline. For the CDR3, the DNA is TGTGCCAGCAGTGGCCACACAGGGCGCGGGGAGCTGTTTTTT. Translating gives CASSGHTGRGELFF.

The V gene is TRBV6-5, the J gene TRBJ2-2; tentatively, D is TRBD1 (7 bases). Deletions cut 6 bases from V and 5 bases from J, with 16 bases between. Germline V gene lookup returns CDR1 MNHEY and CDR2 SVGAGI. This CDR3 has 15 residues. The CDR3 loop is CASREQGRRTGELFF. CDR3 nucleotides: TGTGCCAGCAGGGAACAGGGGAGGAGGACCGGGGAGCTGTTTTTT.

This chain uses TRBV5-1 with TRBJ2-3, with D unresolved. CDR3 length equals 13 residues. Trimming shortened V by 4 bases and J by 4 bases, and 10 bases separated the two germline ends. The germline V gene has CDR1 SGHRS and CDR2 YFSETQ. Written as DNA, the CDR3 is TGCGCCAGCAGCCCCACACCCCCAGATACGCAGTATTTT. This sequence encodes CASSPTPPDTQYF.

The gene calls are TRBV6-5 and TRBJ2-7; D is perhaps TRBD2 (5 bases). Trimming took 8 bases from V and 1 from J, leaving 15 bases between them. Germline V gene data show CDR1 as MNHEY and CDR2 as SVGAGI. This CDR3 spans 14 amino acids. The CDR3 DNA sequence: TGTGCCAGCGGGCAAGATCGGAGGTCCTACGAGCAGTACTTC. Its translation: CASGQDRRSYEQYF.

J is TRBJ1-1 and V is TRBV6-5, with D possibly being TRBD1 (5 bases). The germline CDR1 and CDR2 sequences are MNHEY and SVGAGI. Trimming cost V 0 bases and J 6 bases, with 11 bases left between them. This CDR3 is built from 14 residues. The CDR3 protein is CASSYSRGKAEAFF. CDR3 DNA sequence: TGTGCCAGCAGTTACTCACGGGGGAAAGCTGAAGCTTTCTTT.

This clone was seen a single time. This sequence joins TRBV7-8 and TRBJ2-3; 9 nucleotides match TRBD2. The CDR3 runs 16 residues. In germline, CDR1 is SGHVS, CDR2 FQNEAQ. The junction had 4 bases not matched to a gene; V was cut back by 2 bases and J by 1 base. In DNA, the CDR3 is TGTGCCAGCAGCTTACTAGCGGGATTTGGCACAGATACGCAGTATTTT. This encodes CASSLLAGFGTDTQYF.

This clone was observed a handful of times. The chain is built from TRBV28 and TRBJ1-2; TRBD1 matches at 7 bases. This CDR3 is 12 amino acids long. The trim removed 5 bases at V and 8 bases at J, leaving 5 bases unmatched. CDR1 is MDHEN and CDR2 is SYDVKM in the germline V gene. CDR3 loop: CASSPTGVGYTF. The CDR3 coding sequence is TGTGCCAGCAGTCCTACAGGGGTAGGCTACACCTTC.

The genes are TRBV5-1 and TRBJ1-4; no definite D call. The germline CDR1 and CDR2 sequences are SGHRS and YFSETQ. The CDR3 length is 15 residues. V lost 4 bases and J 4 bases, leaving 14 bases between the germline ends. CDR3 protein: CASSALGSRNEKLFF. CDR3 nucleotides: TGCGCCAGCAGCGCCCTGGGGAGCCGTAATGAAAAACTGTTTTTT.

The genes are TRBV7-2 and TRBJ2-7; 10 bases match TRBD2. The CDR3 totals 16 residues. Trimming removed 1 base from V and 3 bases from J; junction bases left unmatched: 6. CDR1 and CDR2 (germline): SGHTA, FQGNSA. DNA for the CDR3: TGTGCCAGCAGCTTAGGCCCACTAGCGGGAAACTACGAGCAGTACTTC. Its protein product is CASSLGPLAGNYEQYF.

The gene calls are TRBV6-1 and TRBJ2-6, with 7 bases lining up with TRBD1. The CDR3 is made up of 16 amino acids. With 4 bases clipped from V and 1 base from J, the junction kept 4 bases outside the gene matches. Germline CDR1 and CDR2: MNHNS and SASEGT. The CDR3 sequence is CASSATTGSGANVLTF. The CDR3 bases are TGTGCCAGCAGTGCCACGACAGGGTCTGGGGCCAACGTCCTGACTTTC.

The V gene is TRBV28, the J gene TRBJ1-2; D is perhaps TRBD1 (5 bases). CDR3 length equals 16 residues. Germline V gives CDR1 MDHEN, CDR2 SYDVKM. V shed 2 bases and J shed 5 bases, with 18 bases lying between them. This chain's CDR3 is CASSLTPGGVAYGYTF. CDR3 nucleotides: TGTGCCAGCAGTTTAACGCCGGGGGGGGTTGCGTATGGCTACACCTTC.

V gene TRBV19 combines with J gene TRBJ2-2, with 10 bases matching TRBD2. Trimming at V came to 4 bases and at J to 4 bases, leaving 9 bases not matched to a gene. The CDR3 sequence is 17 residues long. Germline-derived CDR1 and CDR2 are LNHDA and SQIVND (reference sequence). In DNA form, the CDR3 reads TGTGCCAGTAGTAAGGTCGTTGGGACTAGCGCCACCGGGGAGCTGTTTTTT. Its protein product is CASSKVVGTSATGELFF.

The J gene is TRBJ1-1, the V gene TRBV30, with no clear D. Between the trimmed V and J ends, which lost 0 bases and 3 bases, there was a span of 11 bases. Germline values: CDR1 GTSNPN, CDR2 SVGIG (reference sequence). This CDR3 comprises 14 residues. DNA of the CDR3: TGTGCCTGGAGTGTAAAGGGATTTGACACTGAAGCTTTCTTT. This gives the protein CAWSVKGFDTEAFF.

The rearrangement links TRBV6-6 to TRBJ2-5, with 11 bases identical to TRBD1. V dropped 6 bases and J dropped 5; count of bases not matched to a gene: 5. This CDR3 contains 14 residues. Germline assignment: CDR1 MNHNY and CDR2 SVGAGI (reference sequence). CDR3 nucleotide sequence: TGTGCCAGCAGGGGGACAGGGGGGAGGGAGACCCAGTACTTC. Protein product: CASRGTGGRETQYF.

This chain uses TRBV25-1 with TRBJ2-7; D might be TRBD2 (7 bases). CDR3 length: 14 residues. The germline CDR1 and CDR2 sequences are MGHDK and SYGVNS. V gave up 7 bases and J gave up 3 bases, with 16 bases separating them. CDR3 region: CASTGGRGGYEQYF. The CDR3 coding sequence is TGTGCCAGCACCGGGGGGCGAGGAGGCTACGAGCAGTACTTC.

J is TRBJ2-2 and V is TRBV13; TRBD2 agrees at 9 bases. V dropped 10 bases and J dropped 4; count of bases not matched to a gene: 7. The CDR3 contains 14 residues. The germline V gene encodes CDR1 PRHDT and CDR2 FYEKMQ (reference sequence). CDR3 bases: TGTGCCACCCTTCGGCGGGGGGGCACCGGGGAGCTGTTTTTT. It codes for CATLRRGGTGELFF. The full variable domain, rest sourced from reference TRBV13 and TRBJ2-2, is AAGVIQSPRHLIKEKRETATLKCYPIPRHDTVYWYQQGPGQDPQFLISFYEKMQSDKGSIPDRFSAQQFSDYHSELNMSSLELGDSALYFCATLRRGGTGELFFGEGSRLTVL.

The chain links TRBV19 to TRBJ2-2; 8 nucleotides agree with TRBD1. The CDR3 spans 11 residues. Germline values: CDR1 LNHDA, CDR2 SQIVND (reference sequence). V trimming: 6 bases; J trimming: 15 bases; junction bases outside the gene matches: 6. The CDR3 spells CASRRTGRMFF. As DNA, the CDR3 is TGTGCCAGTAGGCGGACAGGGAGGATGTTTTTT.

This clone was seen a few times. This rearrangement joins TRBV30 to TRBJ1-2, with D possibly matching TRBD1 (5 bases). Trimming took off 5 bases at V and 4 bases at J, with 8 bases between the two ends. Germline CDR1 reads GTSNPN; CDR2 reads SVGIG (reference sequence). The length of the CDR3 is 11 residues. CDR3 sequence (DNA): TGTGCCTGGGGGGCAGGCTATGGCTACACCTTC. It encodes CAWGAGYGYTF.

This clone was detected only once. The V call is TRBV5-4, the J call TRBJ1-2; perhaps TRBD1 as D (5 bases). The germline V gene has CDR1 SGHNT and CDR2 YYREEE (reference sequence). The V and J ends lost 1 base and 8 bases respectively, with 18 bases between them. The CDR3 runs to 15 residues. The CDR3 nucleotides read TGTGCCAGCAGCTTGTATGGGACCTCCGCCAGAGGCTACACCTTC. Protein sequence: CASSLYGTSARGYTF. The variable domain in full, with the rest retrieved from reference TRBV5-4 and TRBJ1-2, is ETGVTQSPTHLIKTRGQQVTLRCSSQSGHNTVSWYQQALGQGPQFIFQYYREEENGRGNFPPRFSGLQFPNYSSELNVNALELDDSALYLCASSLYGTSARGYTFGSGTRLTVV.

CDR3 bases: TGTGCCAGCAGAGGGTCGGACAAAAGGAACACCGGGGAGCTGTTTTTT. Protein product: CASRGSDKRNTGELFF. The rearrangement links TRBV27 to TRBJ2-2, with a tentative D call TRBD1 (5 bases). The CDR3 is 16 residues long. Germline V gene sequence: CDR1 MNHEY, CDR2 SMNVEV (reference sequence). V gave up 6 bases and J gave up 1 base, with 15 bases separating them.

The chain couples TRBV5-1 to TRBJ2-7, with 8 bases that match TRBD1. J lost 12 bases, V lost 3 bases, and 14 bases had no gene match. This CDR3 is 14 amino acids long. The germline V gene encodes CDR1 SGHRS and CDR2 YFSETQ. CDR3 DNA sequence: TGCGCCAGCAGCTCCACAGGGGGATCTCTTCGCAGGTACTTC. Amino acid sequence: CASSSTGGSLRRYF.

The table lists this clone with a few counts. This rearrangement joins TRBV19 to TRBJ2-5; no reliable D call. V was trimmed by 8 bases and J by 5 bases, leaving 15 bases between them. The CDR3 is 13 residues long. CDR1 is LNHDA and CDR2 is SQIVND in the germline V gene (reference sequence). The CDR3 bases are TGTGCCAGTTCGTTGGTAGTGGGGGAGACCCAGTACTTC. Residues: CASSLVVGETQYF.

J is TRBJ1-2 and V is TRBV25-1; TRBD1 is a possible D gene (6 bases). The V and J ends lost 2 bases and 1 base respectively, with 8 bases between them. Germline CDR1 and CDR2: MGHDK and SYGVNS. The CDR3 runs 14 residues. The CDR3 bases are TGTGCCAGCAGTGAAGGGGGGCTTAACTATGGCTACACCTTC. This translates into CASSEGGLNYGYTF.

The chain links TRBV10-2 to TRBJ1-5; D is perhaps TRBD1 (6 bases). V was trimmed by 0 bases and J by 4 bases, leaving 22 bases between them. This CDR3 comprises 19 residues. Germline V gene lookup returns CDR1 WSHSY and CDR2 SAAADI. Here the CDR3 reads CASSESKLALGRGNQPQHF. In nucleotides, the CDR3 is TGCGCCAGCAGTGAGTCGAAATTAGCGCTTGGGAGGGGGAATCAGCCCCAGCATTTT.

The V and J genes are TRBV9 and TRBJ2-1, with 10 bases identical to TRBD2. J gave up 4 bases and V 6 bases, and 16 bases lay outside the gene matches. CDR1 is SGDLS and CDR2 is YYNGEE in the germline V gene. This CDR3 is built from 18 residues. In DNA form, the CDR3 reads TGTGCCAGCACCAGCGGGGGGGAGGGATTGGGATTGTACAATGAGCAGTTCTTC. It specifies CASTSGGEGLGLYNEQFF.

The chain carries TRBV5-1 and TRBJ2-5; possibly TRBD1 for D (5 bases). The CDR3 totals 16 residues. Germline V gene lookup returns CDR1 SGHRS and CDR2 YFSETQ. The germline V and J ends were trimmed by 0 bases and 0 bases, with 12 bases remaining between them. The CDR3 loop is CASSLGQYIYQETQYF. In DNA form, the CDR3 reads TGCGCCAGCAGCTTGGGACAGTACATCTACCAAGAGACCCAGTACTTC.